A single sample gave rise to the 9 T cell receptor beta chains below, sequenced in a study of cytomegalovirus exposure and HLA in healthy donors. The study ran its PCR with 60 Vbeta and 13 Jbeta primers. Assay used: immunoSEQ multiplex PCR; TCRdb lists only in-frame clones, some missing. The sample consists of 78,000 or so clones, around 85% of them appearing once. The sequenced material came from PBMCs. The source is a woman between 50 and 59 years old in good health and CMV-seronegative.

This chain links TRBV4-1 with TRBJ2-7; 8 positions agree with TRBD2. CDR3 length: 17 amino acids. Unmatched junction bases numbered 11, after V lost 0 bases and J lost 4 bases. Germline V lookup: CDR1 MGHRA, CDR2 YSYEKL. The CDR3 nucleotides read TGCGCCAGCAGCCAAGATCAAAGCGGGAGAAGGACGTACGAGCAGTACTTC. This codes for CASSQDQSGRRTYEQYF.

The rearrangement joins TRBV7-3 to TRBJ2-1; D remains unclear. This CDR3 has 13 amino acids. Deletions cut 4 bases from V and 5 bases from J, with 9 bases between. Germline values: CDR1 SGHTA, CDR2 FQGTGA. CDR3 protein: CASSSPPDNEQFF. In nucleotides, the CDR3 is TGTGCCAGCAGCTCACCCCCGGACAATGAGCAGTTCTTC.

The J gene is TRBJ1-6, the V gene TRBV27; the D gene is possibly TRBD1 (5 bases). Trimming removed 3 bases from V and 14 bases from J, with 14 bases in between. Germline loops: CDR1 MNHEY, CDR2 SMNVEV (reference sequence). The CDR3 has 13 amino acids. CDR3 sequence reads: CASSLGQGGALHF. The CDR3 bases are TGTGCCAGCAGTTTGGGGCAGGGTGGAGCCCTCCACTTT.

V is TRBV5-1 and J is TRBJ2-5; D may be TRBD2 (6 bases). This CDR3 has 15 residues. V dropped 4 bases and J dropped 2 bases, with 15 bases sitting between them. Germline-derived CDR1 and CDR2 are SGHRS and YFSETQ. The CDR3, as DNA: TGCGCCAGCAGCGCCCGGACCGGGGGTCAAGAGACCCAGTACTTC. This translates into CASSARTGGQETQYF.

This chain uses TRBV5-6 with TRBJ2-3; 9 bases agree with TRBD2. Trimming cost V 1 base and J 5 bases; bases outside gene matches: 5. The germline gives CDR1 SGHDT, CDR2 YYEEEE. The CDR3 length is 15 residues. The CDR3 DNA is TGTGCCAGCAGCTTGAGACTAGCGGTCCTAGATACGCAGTATTTT. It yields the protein CASSLRLAVLDTQYF. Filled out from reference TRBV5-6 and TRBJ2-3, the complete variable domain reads DAGVTQSPTHLIKTRGQQVTLRCSPKSGHDTVSWYQQALGQGPQFIFQYYEEEERQRGNFPDRFSGHQFPNYSSELNVNALLLGDSALYLCASSLRLAVLDTQYFGPGTRLTVL.

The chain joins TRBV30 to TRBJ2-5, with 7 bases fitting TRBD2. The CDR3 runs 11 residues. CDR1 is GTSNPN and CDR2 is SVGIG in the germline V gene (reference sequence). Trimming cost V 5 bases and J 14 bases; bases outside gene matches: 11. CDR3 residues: CAWGGLPAPYF. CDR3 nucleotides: TGTGCCTGGGGGGGACTACCCGCCCCCTACTTC.

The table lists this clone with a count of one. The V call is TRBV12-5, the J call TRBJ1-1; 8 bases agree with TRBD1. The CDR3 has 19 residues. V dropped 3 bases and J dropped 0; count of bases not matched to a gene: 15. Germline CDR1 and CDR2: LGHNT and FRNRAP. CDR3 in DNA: TGTGCTAGTGGTTTCCCGCCGTCTCGGACAGGGCCAATGAACACTGAAGCTTTCTTT. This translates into CASGFPPSRTGPMNTEAFF.

The CDR3 coding sequence is TGTGCCAGCAGTTCGACCGGGACTAGCGGAAATGAGCAGTTCTTC. This encodes CASSSTGTSGNEQFF. The chain links TRBV28 to TRBJ2-1; TRBD2 agrees at 11 bases. V was pared by 4 bases and J by 7 bases, with 6 bases of the junction left unmatched. The length of the CDR3 is 15 residues. From germline, CDR1 is MDHEN and CDR2 SYDVKM.

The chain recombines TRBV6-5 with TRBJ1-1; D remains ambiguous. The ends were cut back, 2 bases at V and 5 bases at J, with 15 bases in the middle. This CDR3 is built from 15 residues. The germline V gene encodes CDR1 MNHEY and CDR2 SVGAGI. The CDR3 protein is CASSYLTREGTEAFF. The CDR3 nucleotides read TGTGCCAGCAGTTACCTCACTCGAGAGGGAACTGAAGCTTTCTTT.